The 22 T cell receptor beta chains given below trace back to one sample, sequenced in a study of T-cell memory formation after mild COVID-19. TCRdb reprocessed the 5' RACE reads with MiXCR, giving one entry per CDR3 protein. The sample records just under 550,000 distinct CDR3 sequences, 20% being singletons. Sequencing was done on a sample of PBMCs or a T cell subset sorted from them (not recorded which). All receptors derive from an adult woman who had mild COVID-19 (a few samples of this study predate the infection). Cell type and time point are not known.

This clonotype has only a few counts. The gene calls are TRBV6-5 and TRBJ2-1; 9 nucleotides align to TRBD2. There are 13 residues in the CDR3. The ends lost 8 bases at V and 3 bases at J; junction bases unmatched: 2. CDR1 and CDR2 (germline): MNHEY, SVGAGI. The CDR3 protein is CASGLASYNEQFF. The CDR3 DNA is TGTGCCAGCGGACTAGCGAGCTACAATGAGCAGTTCTTC.

This clonotype came up a few times. The chain has TRBV6-5 and TRBJ1-1, with TRBD1 matching 7 bases. The CDR3 totals 15 residues. CDR1 is MNHEY, CDR2 SVGAGI, per germline. Trimming took 5 bases from V and 0 from J; bases not matched to a gene: 6. The CDR3 DNA reads TGTGCCAGCAGTCCACAGGGGAACCTGAACACTGAAGCTTTCTTT. Translation gives CASSPQGNLNTEAFF.

This clonotype has just a few counts. This rearrangement joins TRBV5-1 to TRBJ2-7; 9 bases map to TRBD1. J gave up 0 bases and V 6 bases, and 7 bases lay outside the gene matches. The CDR3 contains 15 residues. In germline, CDR1 is SGHRS, CDR2 YFSETQ. The CDR3 DNA reads as TGCGCCAGCACCCCGGGACAGGGAGACTCCTACGAGCAGTACTTC. Translated: CASTPGQGDSYEQYF.

CDR3 sequence reads: CAWSGPSRGTGELFF. For the CDR3, the DNA is TGTGCCTGGAGTGGCCCTAGTAGGGGCACCGGGGAGCTGTTTTTT. The chain employs TRBV30 and TRBJ2-2; maybe TRBD1 (5 bases). V was trimmed by 1 base and J by 4 bases, leaving 13 bases between them. Per germline, CDR1 GTSNPN and CDR2 SVGIG (reference sequence). This CDR3 has 15 residues. Full variable domain (rest looked up from reference TRBV30 and TRBJ2-2): SQTIHQWPATLVQPVGSPLSLECTVEGTSNPNLYWYRQAAGRGLQLLFYSVGIGQISSEVPQNLSASRPQDRQFILSSKKLLLSDSGFYLCAWSGPSRGTGELFFGEGSRLTVL.

The gene calls are TRBV7-2 and TRBJ1-6; D is ambiguous. Deletions cut 1 base from V and 4 bases from J, with 5 bases between. Germline V gene data show CDR1 as SGHTA and CDR2 as FQGNSA. This CDR3 is 14 amino acids long. CDR3 nucleotides: TGTGCCAGCAGCTTAGTCGGGTATAATTCACCCCTCCACTTT. Protein sequence: CASSLVGYNSPLHF.

V is TRBV20-1 and J is TRBJ2-4, with 11 positions matching TRBD2. The length of the CDR3 is 13 residues. Losses at the gene ends were 6 bases for V and 6 bases for J; bases not matched to a gene: 4. Per germline, CDR1 DFQATT and CDR2 SNEGSKA (reference sequence). CDR3 sequence: CSAELAGVNIQYF. The CDR3 nucleotides are TGCAGTGCAGAACTAGCGGGAGTAAACATTCAGTACTTC.

This clonotype was counted only a few times. The chain is built from TRBV5-5 and TRBJ2-3, with 12 bases matching TRBD2. The CDR3 sequence is 17 residues long. Germline V gives CDR1 SGHKS, CDR2 YYEKEE (reference sequence). Trimming removed 2 bases from V and 5 bases from J; junction bases left unmatched: 9. The CDR3 loop is CASSLISLAGGIDTQYF. CDR3 coding DNA: TGTGCCAGCAGCTTAATCTCGCTAGCGGGGGGGATAGATACGCAGTATTTT.

The table lists this clonotype with a few counts. This rearrangement joins TRBV7-9 to TRBJ2-3; 7 bases are a match to TRBD2. The CDR3 covers 19 residues. The germline CDR1 and CDR2 sequences are SEHNR and FQNEAQ (reference sequence). After removal of 2 bases from V and 0 bases from J, the junction contained 14 bases not matched to a gene. CDR3 in amino acids: CASSLKGAQRGVSTDTQYF. The CDR3 coding sequence is TGTGCCAGCAGCTTAAAGGGCGCCCAGCGGGGAGTCAGCACAGATACGCAGTATTTT.

The table lists this clonotype with a few counts. The chain employs TRBV7-6 and TRBJ2-5, with D maybe TRBD1 (6 bases). Between the trimmed V and J ends, which lost 1 base and 3 bases, there was a span of 18 bases. Germline values: CDR1 SGHVS, CDR2 FNYEAQ. The CDR3 contains 17 residues. This chain's CDR3 is CASSLGGVERQEETQYF. The CDR3 DNA is TGTGCCAGCAGCTTAGGAGGGGTTGAGAGACAGGAAGAGACCCAGTACTTC.

The V and J genes are TRBV10-3 and TRBJ2-7; D uncertain. The CDR3 sequence is 12 residues long. Germline loops: CDR1 ENHRY, CDR2 SYGVKD. V shed 4 bases and J shed 3 bases, with 7 bases lying between them. The CDR3 nucleotides read TGTGCCATCAGTGCATCGGACTACGAGCAGTACTTC. This encodes CAISASDYEQYF.

This clonotype was found many times. The V call is TRBV5-1, the J call TRBJ2-1; D is possibly TRBD2 (5 bases). V was clipped by 3 bases and J by 3 bases, with 10 bases between them. The CDR3 has 14 residues. The germline gives CDR1 SGHRS, CDR2 YFSETQ. CDR3 DNA: TGCGCCAGCAGCTCAGCGGTCGGCTACAATGAGCAGTTCTTC. As protein: CASSSAVGYNEQFF. Based on the CDR3 plus reference TRBV5-1 and TRBJ2-1, the full variable domain is KAGVTQTPRYLIKTRGQQVTLSCSPISGHRSVSWYQQTPGQGLQFLFEYFSETQRNKGNFPGRFSGRQFSNSRSEMNVSTLELGDSALYLCASSSAVGYNEQFFGPGTRLTVL.

This clonotype was seen a handful of times. The gene calls are TRBV6-5 and TRBJ1-4; TRBD1 matches at 7 bases. V was clipped by 2 bases and J by 4 bases; unmatched bases: 7. The CDR3 loop spans 16 amino acids. Per germline, CDR1 MNHEY and CDR2 SVGAGI. CDR3 DNA sequence: TGTGCCAGCAGTTACGGCGGACAGGCTTATAATGAAAAACTGTTTTTT. The encoded protein is CASSYGGQAYNEKLFF.

The chain is built from TRBV6-5 and TRBJ1-1; the D is unclear. The CDR3 runs to 15 residues. Germline CDR1 MNHEY, CDR2 SVGAGI. The V end lost 6 bases, the J end lost 2 bases, and 16 bases lay between the germline ends. The CDR3 DNA sequence: TGTGCCAGCAGCATAATCCCTCCTTCTAACACTGAAGCTTTCTTT. Encoded protein: CASSIIPPSNTEAFF.

This clonotype was seen only a few times. The rearrangement links TRBV7-2 to TRBJ2-3; D is possibly TRBD1 or TRBD2 (6 bases each). Germline V gene lookup returns CDR1 SGHTA and CDR2 FQGNSA. V was trimmed by 4 bases and J by 8 bases, leaving 19 bases between them. The length of the CDR3 is 15 residues. The CDR3 sequence: CASSSSGGKQGTQYF. CDR3 in DNA: TGTGCCAGCAGCTCCTCCGGGGGCAAACAGGGTACGCAGTATTTT. The full variable domain, with the rest looked up from reference TRBV7-2 and TRBJ2-3, is GAGVSQSPSNKVTEKGKDVELRCDPISGHTALYWYRQSLGQGLEFLIYFQGNSAPDKSGLPSDRFSAERTGGSVSTLTIQRTQQEDSAVYLCASSSSGGKQGTQYFGPGTRLTVL.

The rearrangement uses TRBV20-1 and TRBJ2-3; weak D call: TRBD1 (5 bases). Germline CDR1 and CDR2: DFQATT and SNEGSKA (reference sequence). The CDR3 has 13 amino acids. V was clipped by 7 bases and J by 0 bases, with 11 bases between them. The CDR3, as DNA: TGCAGTGAGGCAGGGCTCAGCACAGATACGCAGTATTTT. Its protein is CSEAGLSTDTQYF.

This chain joins TRBV5-1 and TRBJ2-1; D unclear. V was shortened by 4 bases and J by 7 bases, with 15 bases between the two germline ends. Germline CDR1 SGHRS, CDR2 YFSETQ. The CDR3 spans 14 residues. The DNA of the CDR3 is TGCGCCAGCAGCCCGCCAGGCCCCGCGAATGAGCAGTTCTTC. Protein product: CASSPPGPANEQFF. The full variable domain, its missing parts supplied by reference TRBV5-1 and TRBJ2-1, is KAGVTQTPRYLIKTRGQQVTLSCSPISGHRSVSWYQQTPGQGLQFLFEYFSETQRNKGNFPGRFSGRQFSNSRSEMNVSTLELGDSALYLCASSPPGPANEQFFGPGTRLTVL.

This clonotype was detected ten times or more. The chain couples TRBV29-1 to TRBJ2-7; 7 nucleotides agree with TRBD2. V dropped 4 bases and J dropped 6; count of bases not matched to a gene: 3. Germline loops: CDR1 SQVTM, CDR2 ANQGSEA. The CDR3 sequence is 11 residues long. CDR3 DNA: TGCAGCGTTGGGGGACTATCCGAGCAGTACTTC. Protein sequence: CSVGGLSEQYF.

The gene calls are TRBV12-3 or TRBV12-4 and TRBJ2-7; 7 nucleotides match TRBD2. The ends lost 6 bases at V and 3 bases at J; junction bases unmatched: 8. The CDR3 sequence is 14 residues long. For the CDR3, the DNA is TGTGCCAGCAGGCAGCTAGCGGTAGGCTACGAGCAGTACTTC. Translation gives CASRQLAVGYEQYF.

This clonotype occurred a few times. This sequence joins TRBV12-3 or TRBV12-4 and TRBJ2-2; unclear D gene. With 3 bases removed from V and 5 bases from J, the gap between germline ends came to 13 bases. This CDR3 is 15 amino acids long. CDR3 region: CASSFITSRTGELFF. In DNA, the CDR3 is TGTGCCAGCAGTTTTATCACCTCGAGGACCGGGGAGCTGTTTTTT.

This chain links TRBV3-1 with TRBJ2-1; unclear D gene. This CDR3 contains 15 residues. Looked up from germline, CDR1 is LGHDT and CDR2 is YNNKEL (reference sequence). V lost 0 bases, J lost 7 bases, and 13 bases lay in between. The CDR3 loop is CASSQEGLAFNEQFF. In DNA form, the CDR3 reads TGTGCCAGCAGCCAAGAAGGCCTCGCATTTAATGAGCAGTTCTTC.

V gene TRBV7-3 combines with J gene TRBJ2-1; a weak D match, TRBD2 (5 bases). CDR1 and CDR2 from the germline V gene are SGHTA and FQGTGA. Trimming removed 2 bases at V and 3 bases at J, with 14 bases between. The length of the CDR3 is 16 residues. The CDR3 region is CASSLGLAGHYNEQFF. The CDR3 DNA sequence: TGTGCCAGCAGCTTAGGGTTGGCGGGCCACTACAATGAGCAGTTCTTC.

The chain joins TRBV3-1 to TRBJ2-1; D gene unclear. This CDR3 is 15 amino acids long. The V gene lost 3 bases and the J gene lost 0 bases, with 9 bases spanning the gap. Per germline, CDR1 LGHDT and CDR2 YNNKEL (reference sequence). The CDR3 nucleotides are TGTGCCAGCAGCCACTCGACGGCCTCCTACAATGAGCAGTTCTTC. Its translation: CASSHSTASYNEQFF.